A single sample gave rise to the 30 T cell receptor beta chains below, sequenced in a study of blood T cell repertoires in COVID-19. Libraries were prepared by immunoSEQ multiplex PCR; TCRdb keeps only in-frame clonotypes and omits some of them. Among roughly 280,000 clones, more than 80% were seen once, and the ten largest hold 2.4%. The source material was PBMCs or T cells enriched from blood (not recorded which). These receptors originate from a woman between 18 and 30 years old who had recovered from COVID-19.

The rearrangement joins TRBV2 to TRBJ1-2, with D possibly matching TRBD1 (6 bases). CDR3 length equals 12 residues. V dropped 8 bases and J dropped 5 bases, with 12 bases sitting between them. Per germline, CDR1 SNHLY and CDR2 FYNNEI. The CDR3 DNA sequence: TGTGCCAGCCAAGGACAGAATTATGGCTACACCTTC. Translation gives CASQGQNYGYTF.

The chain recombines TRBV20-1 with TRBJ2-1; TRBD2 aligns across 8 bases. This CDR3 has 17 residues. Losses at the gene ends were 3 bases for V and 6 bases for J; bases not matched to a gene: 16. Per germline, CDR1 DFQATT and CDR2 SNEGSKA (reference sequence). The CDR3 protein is CSASWFGGGPKANEQFF. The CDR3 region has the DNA TGCAGTGCTAGTTGGTTCGGCGGGGGGCCGAAAGCCAATGAGCAGTTCTTC.

The CDR3 DNA follows: TGTGCCAGCAGTGCCGGAGTCAATCAGCCCCAGCATTTT. As protein: CASSAGVNQPQHF. The rearrangement uses TRBV28 and TRBJ1-5; D ambiguous. The ends were cut back, 5 bases at V and 3 bases at J, with 8 bases in the middle. Germline CDR1 MDHEN, CDR2 SYDVKM. CDR3 length equals 13 residues.

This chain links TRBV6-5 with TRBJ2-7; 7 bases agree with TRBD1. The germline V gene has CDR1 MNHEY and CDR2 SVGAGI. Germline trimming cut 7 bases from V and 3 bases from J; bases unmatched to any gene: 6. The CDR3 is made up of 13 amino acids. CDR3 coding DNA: TGTGCCAGCAAGTTTGGGACAGTCTACGAGCAGTACTTC. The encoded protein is CASKFGTVYEQYF.

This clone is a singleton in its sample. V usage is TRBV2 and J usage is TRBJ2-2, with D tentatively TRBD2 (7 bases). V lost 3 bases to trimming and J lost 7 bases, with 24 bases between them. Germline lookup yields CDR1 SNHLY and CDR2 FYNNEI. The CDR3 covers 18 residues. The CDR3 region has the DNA TGTGCCAGCAGTGACGTTCGACTTGGGGGGGCCGTAGGCGGGGAGCTGTTTTTT. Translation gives CASSDVRLGGAVGGELFF.

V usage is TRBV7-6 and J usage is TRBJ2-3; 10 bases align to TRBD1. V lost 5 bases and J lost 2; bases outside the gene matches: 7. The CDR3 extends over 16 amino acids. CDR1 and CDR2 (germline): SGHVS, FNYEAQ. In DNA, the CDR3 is TGTGCCAGCAGCAACCGGGACAGGGGAATCACAGATACGCAGTATTTT. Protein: CASSNRDRGITDTQYF.

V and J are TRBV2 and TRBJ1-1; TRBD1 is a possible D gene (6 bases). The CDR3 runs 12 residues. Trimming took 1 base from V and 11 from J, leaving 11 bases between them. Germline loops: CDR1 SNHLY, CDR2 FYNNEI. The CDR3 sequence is CASSEEGVIAFF. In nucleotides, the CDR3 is TGTGCCAGCAGTGAAGAGGGGGTGATCGCTTTCTTT.

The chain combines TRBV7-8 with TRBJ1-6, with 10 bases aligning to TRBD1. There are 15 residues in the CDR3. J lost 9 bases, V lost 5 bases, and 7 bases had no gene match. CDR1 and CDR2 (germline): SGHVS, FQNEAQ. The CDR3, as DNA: TGTGCCAGCAGCCCGATGGGGACAGGGGTTTCACCCCTCCACTTT. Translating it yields CASSPMGTGVSPLHF.

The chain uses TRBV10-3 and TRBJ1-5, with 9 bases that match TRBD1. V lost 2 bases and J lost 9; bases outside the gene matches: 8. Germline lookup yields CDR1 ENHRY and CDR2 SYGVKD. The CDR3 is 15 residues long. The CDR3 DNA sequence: TGTGCCATCAGTGAGGAGGACAGGGGATATTCGCCCCAGCATTTT. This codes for CAISEEDRGYSPQHF.

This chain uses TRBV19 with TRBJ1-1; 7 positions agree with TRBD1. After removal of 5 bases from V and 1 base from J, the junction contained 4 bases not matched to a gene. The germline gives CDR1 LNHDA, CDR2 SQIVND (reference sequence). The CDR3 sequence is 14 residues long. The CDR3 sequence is CASSAGTENTEAFF. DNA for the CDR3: TGTGCCAGTAGTGCCGGGACAGAGAACACTGAAGCTTTCTTT.

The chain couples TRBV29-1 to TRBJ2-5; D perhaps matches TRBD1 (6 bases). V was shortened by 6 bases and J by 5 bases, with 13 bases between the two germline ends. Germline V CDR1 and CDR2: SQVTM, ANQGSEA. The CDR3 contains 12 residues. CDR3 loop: CSVPQGKETQYF. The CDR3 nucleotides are TGCAGCGTCCCCCAGGGGAAGGAGACCCAGTACTTC. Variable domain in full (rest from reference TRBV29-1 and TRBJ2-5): SAVISQKPSRDICQRGTSLTIQCQVDSQVTMMFWYRQQPGQSLTLIATANQGSEATYESGFVIDKFPISRPNLTFSTLTVSNMSPEDSSIYLCSVPQGKETQYFGPGTRLLVL.

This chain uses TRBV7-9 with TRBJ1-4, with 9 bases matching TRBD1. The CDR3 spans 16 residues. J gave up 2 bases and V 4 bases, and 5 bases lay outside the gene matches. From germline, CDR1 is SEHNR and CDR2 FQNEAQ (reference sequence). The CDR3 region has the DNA TGTGCCAGCAGCTCAATCACAGGGGGCACTAATGAAAAACTGTTTTTT. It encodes CASSSITGGTNEKLFF.

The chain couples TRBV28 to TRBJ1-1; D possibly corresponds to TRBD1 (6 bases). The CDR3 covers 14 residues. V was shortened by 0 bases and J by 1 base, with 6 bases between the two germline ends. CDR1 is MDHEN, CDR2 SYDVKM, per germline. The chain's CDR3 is CASSLWGANTEAFF. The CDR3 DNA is TGTGCCAGCAGTTTATGGGGGGCGAACACTGAAGCTTTCTTT.

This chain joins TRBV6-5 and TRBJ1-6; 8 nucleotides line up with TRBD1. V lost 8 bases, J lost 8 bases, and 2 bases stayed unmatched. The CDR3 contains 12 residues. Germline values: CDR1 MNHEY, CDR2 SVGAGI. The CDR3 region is CASGQGDSPLHF. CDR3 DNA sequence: TGTGCCAGCGGACAGGGAGATTCACCCCTCCACTTT.

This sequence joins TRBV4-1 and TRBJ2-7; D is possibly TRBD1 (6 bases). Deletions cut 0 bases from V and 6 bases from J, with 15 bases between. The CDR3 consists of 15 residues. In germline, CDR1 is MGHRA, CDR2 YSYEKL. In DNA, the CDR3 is TGCGCCAGCAGCCAAGATCAGGGGCTCTACTCCGAGCAGTACTTC. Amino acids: CASSQDQGLYSEQYF.

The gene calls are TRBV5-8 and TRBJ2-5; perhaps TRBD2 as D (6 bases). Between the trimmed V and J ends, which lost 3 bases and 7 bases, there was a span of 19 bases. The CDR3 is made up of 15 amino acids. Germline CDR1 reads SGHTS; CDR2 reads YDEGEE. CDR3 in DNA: TGTGCCAGCAGCTGGAAGGAGGGAGGTTCCCTGACCCAGTACTTC. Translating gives CASSWKEGGSLTQYF.

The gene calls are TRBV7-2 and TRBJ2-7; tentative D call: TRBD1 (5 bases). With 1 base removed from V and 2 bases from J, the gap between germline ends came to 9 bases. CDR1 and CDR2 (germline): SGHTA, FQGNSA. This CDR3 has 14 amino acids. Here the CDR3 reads CASSLETGTYEQYF. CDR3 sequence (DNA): TGTGCCAGCAGCTTAGAAACAGGTACCTACGAGCAGTACTTC.

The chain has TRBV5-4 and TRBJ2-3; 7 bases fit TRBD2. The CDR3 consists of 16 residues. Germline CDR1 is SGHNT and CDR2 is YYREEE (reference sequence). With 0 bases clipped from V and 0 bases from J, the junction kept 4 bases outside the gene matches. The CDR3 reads CASSLALAVSTDTQYF. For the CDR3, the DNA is TGTGCCAGCAGCTTGGCCCTAGCGGTTAGCACAGATACGCAGTATTTT. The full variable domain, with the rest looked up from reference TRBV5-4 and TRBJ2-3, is ETGVTQSPTHLIKTRGQQVTLRCSSQSGHNTVSWYQQALGQGPQFIFQYYREEENGRGNFPPRFSGLQFPNYSSELNVNALELDDSALYLCASSLALAVSTDTQYFGPGTRLTVL.

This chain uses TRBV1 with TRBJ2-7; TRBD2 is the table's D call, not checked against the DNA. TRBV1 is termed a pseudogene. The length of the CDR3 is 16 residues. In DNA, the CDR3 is TGCACCAGCAGCCAAGGTGATAGCGGGGGAAGCTACGAGCAGTACTTC. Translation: CTSSQGDSGGSYEQYF.

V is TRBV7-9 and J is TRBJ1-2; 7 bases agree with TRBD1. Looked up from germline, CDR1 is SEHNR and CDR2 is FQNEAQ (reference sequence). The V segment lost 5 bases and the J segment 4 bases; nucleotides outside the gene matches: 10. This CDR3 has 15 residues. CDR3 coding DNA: TGTGCCAGCAGCCCACACAGGGGACTCAGCTATGGCTACACCTTC. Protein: CASSPHRGLSYGYTF.

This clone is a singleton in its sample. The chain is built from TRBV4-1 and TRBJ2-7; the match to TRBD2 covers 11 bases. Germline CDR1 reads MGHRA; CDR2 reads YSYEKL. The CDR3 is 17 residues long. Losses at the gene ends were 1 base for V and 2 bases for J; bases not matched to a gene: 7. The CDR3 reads CASSQGALAGGTYEQYF. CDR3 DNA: TGCGCCAGCAGCCAAGGGGCCCTAGCGGGGGGCACCTACGAGCAGTACTTC.

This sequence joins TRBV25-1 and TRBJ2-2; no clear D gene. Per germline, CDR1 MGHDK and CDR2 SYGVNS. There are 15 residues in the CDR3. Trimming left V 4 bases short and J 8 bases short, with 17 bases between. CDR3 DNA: TGTGCCAGCAGTGTTCAGGCATCGTCTATGGGGGAGCTGTTTTTT. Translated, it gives CASSVQASSMGELFF.

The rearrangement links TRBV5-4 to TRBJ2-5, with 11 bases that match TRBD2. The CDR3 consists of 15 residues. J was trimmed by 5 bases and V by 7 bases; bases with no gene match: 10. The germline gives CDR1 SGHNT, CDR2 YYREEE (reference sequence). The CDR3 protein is CASHLAASGGETQYF. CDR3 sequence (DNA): TGTGCCAGCCATCTTGCGGCTAGCGGGGGGGAGACCCAGTACTTC.

The CDR3 loop reads CASSLGWVPGLARNEQFF. The CDR3 bases are TGTGCCAGCAGCTTGGGGTGGGTACCGGGACTAGCGCGGAATGAGCAGTTCTTC. This chain links TRBV7-2 with TRBJ2-1, with 10 bases that match TRBD2. Germline CDR1 reads SGHTA; CDR2 reads FQGNSA. The length of the CDR3 is 18 residues. After removal of 3 bases from V and 7 bases from J, the junction contained 15 bases not matched to a gene.

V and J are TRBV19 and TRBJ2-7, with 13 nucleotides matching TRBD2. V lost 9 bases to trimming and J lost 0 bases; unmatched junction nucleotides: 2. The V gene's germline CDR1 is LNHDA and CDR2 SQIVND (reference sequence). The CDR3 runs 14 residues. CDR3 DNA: TGTGCCAGCCGACTAGCGGGGGGCTCCTACGAGCAGTACTTC. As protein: CASRLAGGSYEQYF.

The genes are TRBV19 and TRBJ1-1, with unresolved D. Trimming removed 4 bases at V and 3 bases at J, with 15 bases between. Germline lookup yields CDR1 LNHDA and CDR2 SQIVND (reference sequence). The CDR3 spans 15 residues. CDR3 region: CASSTTRWRDTEAFF. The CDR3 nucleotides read TGTGCCAGTAGTACTACCCGATGGCGGGACACTGAAGCTTTCTTT.

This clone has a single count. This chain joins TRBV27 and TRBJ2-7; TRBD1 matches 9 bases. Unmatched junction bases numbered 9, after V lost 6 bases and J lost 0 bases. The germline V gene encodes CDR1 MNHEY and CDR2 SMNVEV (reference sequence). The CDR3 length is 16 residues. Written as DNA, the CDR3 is TGTGCCAGCAGACCAGTGGGGACAGGGACCTCCTACGAGCAGTACTTC. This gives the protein CASRPVGTGTSYEQYF.

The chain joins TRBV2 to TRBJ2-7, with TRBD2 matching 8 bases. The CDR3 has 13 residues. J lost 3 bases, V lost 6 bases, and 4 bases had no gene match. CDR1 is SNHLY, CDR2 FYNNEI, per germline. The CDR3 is CASSRSGGYEQYF. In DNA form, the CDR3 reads TGTGCCAGCAGCCGGAGCGGGGGCTACGAGCAGTACTTC.

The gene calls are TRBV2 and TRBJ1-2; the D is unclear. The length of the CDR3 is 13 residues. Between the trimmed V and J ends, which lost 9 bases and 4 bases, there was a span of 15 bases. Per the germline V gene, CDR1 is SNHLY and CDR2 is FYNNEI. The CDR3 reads CASSLEGPYGYTF. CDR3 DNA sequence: TGTGCCAGTAGCCTCGAGGGTCCCTATGGCTACACCTTC.

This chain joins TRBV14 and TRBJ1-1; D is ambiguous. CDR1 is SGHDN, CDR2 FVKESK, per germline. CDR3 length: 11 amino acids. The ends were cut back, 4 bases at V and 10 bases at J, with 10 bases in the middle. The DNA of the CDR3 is TGTGCCAGCAGCCTCCTGGGCCCAGCTTTCTTT. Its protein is CASSLLGPAFF.